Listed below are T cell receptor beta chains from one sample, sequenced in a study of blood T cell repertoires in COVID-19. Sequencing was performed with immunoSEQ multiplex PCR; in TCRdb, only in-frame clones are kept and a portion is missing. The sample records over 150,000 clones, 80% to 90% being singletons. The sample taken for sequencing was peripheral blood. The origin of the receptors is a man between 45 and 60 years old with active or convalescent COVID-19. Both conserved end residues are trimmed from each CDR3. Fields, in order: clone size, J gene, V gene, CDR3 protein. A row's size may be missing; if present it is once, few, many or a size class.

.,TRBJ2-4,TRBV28,ASSLRQGVGGGGA
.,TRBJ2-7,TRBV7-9,ASSVPRGAEQEQY
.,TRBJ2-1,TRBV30,AWSSTGTSGEQF
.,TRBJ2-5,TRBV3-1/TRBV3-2,ASSSRDLTQY
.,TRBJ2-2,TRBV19,ASTGTGGTGELF
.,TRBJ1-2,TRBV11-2,ASSSGTGNYGYT
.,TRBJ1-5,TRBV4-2,ASSQAGVGNQPQH
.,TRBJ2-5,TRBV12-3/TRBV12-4,ASSYRVGETQY
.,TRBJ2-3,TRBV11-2,ASSPGLARTDTQY
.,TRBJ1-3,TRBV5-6,ASSYLPGNSGNTIY
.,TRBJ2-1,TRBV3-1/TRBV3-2,ASSLLAGGYNEQF
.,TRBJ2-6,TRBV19,ASSIGGSGSGANVLT
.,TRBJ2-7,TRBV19,ASKGQGVSYEQY
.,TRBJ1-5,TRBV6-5,ASTETGGSQPQH
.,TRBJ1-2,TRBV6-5,ASSRTGSGYGYT
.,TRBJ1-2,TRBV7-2,ASSLGRERSYT
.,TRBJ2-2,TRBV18,ASSPAQNTGELF
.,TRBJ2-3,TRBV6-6,ASSNRDRGRYTQY
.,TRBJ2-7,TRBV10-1,ASSESPGGEYEQY
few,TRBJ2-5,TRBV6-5,ASRQQGPETQY
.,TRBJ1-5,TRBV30,AWSVGLPGRPQH
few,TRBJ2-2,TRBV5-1,ASSQTSLKAGELF
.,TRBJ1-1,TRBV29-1,SGGGFMNTEAF
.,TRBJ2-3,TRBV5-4,ASSLEGRPGDTQY
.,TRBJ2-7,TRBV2,ASSTNRGPYEQY
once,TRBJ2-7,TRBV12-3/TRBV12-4,ASSLGQTYEQY
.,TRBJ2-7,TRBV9,ASSPRQGSSYEQY
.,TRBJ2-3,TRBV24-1,ATSDLRGGVEDTQY
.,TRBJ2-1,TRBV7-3,ASSHTGGRTNYNEQF
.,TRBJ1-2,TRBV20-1,SASRGADYGYT
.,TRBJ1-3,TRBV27,ASSWTGGSGNTIY
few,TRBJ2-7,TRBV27,ASRRGLNPSEQY
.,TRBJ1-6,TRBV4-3,ASSQLTGSSYNSPLH
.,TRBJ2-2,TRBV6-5,ASRDWNTGELF
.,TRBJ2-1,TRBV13,ASSFGQGQENNEQF
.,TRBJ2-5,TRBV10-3,AISEQGAGVGETQY
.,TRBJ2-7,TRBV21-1,ASIGTGDSYEQY
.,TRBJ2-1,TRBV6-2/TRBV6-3,ASSRTSGGAYYNEQF
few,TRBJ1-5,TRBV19,ASQPTGQAFPAQH
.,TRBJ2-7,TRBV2,ASSDMVYPYEQY
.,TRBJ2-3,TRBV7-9,ASSMTSGVTDTQY
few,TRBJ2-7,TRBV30,AWSAQYEQY
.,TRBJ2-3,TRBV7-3,ASSPGLNTDTQY